This TCR beta chain was identified during a study of Graves' ophthalmopathy and Graves' hyperthyroidism. CDR3 regions of TCR beta were amplified from RNA transcripts. Amplification began with first-round RT-PCR using HTBI primers, then second-round multiplex PCR was performed. TCRdb recomputed calls from the multiplex PCR reads with MiXCR, one row per CDR3 protein. The sample lists a few hundred thousand distinct CDR3 sequences, about a sixth seen once, with roughly 1.4% in the top ten. Trimming left V 1 base short and J 0 bases short, with 13 bases between. Germline V gives CDR1 LGHNA, CDR2 YNFKEQ. There are 17 residues in the CDR3.

Sequencing was carried out using peripheral blood. This TCR came from a woman under 30 with Graves' ophthalmopathy. V gene TRBV4-2 combines with J gene TRBJ2-1, with D perhaps TRBD2 (5 bases). CDR3 sequence: CASSQVRTESSYNEQFF. CDR3 nucleotide sequence: TGTGCCAGCAGCCAAGTTCGGACTGAAAGCTCCTACAATGAGCAGTTCTTC.